The T cell receptor (beta chain) described here comes from a study of read filtering for tumor transcriptome and immune sequencing. Study summary: R-ISS stage counts were fewer than ten for I, approximately 15 for II, six or seven for III. DNase treatment preceded whole-transcriptome library preparation. The study's findings and limits: About four fifths of IR-seq clonotypes had one read, totaling about 3.5% of reads; RNA-seq: 74.6% and 44.6%. RNA-seq captured clonotypes less deeply and reliably than IR-seq.

Molecular barcoded adaptors covering alpha/delta and beta/gamma chains were used on approximately 400 ng RNA. TCRdb re-called the reads with MiXCR, one entry per CDR3 protein. The table shows roughly 56,000 distinct CDR3 sequences, with about 19% occurring only once. This CDR3 region has 13 residues. The V and J ends lost 4 bases and 7 bases respectively, with 16 bases between them. Germline V gives CDR1 SQVTM, CDR2 ANQGSEA. This clonotype was counted ten times or more. Its antigen remains unidentified. The specimen sequenced was a population of CD138-negative cells sorted from bone marrow. The chain recombines TRBV29-1 with TRBJ1-1; D is perhaps TRBD1 (6 bases). This TCR was recovered from a donor at least 40 years old with multiple myeloma. The CDR3 nucleotides read TGCAGCGTTGCCCAAACAGGGATCCGTGAAGCTTTCTTT. Translated: CSVAQTGIREAFF.